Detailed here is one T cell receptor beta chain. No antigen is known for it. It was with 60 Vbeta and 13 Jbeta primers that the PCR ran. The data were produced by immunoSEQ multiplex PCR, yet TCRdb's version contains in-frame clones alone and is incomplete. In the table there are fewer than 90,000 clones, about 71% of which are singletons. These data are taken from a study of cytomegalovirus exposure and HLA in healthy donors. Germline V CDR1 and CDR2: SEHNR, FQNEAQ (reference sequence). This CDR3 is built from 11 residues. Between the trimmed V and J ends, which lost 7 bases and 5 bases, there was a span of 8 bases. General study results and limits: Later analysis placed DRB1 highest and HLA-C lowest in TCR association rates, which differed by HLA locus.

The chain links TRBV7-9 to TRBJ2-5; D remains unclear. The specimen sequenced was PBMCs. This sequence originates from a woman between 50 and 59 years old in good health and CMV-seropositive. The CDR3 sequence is CASTIKETQYF. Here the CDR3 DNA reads TGTGCCAGCACTATTAAGGAGACCCAGTACTTC.